This T cell receptor (beta chain) was observed in a study of cytomegalovirus exposure and HLA in healthy donors. General observations from the study: Presence/absence analysis assumed near-uniform sequencing depth across donors.

It was with 60 Vbeta and 13 Jbeta primers that the PCR ran. Profiling relied on immunoSEQ multiplex PCR, and the TCRdb table lists in-frame clones only, not all of them. The profile shows roughly 150,000 clones, roughly 72% of them singletons. This CDR3 region has 16 residues. Germline loops: CDR1 SEHNR, CDR2 FQNEAQ (reference sequence). V trimming: 4 bases; J trimming: 1 base; junction bases outside the gene matches: 9. In this sample, this clone turned up once. The antigen is unknown. The rearrangement uses TRBV7-9 and TRBJ1-1; 7 nucleotides align to TRBD1. The receptor's source is a woman between 40 and 55 years old in good health and CMV-seronegative. The sequenced sample consisted of PBMCs. CDR3 sequence: CASSSERGRGNTEAFF. CDR3 coding DNA: TGTGCCAGCAGCTCCGAAAGGGGGCGCGGGAACACTGAAGCTTTCTTT.